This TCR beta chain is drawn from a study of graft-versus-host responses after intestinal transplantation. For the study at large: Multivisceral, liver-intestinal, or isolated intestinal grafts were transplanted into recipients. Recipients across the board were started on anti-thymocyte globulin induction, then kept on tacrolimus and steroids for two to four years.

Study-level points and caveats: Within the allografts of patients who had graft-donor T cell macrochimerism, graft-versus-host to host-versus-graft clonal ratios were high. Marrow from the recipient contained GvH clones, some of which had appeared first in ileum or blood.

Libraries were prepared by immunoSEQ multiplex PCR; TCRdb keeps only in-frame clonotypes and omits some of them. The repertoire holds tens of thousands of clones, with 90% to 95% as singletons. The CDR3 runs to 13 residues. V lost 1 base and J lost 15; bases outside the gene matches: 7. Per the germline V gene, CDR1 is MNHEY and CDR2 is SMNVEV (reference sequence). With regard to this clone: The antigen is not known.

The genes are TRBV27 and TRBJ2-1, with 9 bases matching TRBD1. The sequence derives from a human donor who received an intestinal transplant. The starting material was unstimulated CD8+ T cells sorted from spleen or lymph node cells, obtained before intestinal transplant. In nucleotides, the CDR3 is TGTGCCAGCAGTTTATTGGGACAGGGTTGGGGGTTCTTC. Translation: CASSLLGQGWGFF.